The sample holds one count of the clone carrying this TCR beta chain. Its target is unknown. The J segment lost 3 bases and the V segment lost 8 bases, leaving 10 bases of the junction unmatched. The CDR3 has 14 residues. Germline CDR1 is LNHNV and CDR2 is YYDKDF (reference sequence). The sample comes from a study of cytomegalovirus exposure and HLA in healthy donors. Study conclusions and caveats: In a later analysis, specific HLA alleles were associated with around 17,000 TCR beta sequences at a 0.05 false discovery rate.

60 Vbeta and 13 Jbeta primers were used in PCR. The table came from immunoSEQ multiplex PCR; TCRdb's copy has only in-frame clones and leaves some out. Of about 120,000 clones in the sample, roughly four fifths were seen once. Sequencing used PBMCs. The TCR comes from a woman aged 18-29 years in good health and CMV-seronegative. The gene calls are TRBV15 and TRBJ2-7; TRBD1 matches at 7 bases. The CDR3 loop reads CATSIPGQRYEQYF. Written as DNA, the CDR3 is TGTGCCACCTCCATACCGGGACAGCGCTACGAGCAGTACTTC. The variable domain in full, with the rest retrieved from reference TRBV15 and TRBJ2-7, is DAMVIQNPRYQVTQFGKPVTLSCSQTLNHNVMYWYQQKSSQAPKLLFHYYDKDFNNEADTPDNFQSRRPNTSFCFLDIRSPGLGDTAMYLCATSIPGQRYEQYFGPGTRLTVT.